This T cell receptor (beta chain) was identified during a study of cytomegalovirus exposure and HLA in healthy donors. Study-wide findings and caveats: TCR beta chain V- and J-gene trimming was linked, in a later analysis, to a missense variant in DCLRE1C.

About this clone itself: Antigen unknown.

The PCR employed 60 Vbeta primers together with 13 Jbeta primers. The protocol was immunoSEQ multiplex PCR, while the TCRdb copy is restricted to in-frame clones and leaves out a portion. The table lists around 99,000 clones, roughly 70% of them singletons, with 14% in the top ten. CDR1 and CDR2 (germline): SGHAT, FQNNGV. The CDR3 length is 16 residues. Sample: PBMCs. The V and J genes are TRBV11-2 and TRBJ2-5, with 11 bases aligning to TRBD2. The DNA end lines up better with TRBJ2-7; the J call may be wrong. The TCR originated in a woman aged 40 to 50 in good health and CMV-seropositive. The CDR3 DNA is TGTGCCAGCACCAAGGGTCTAGCGGGGGGAACCTACGAGCAGTACTTC. It encodes CASTKGLAGGTYEQYF.